The T cell receptor (beta chain) under discussion was sequenced for a study of siplizumab effects on memory and regulatory T cells. V lost 6 bases and J lost 4, with 12 bases in between. Per the germline V gene, CDR1 is MNHEY and CDR2 is SMNVEV (reference sequence). The CDR3 contains 14 residues. A remark on this clone: Antigen unknown.

General study results and limits: Assignment of a naive or memory phenotype failed for roughly 80-95% of the proliferating CD4+ or CD8+ clones. For siplizumab cultures, the suppressive function of their proliferating Tregs was not confirmed.

In each sample, around 96,000 TCR templates were assayed. Generated by immunoSEQ multiplex PCR, the TCRdb table keeps only in-frame clones and is missing some. The top ten clones hold about 27% of a sample with approximately 70,000 clones, about 90% of them seen once. V usage is TRBV27 and J usage is TRBJ1-4; D gene ambiguous. The sequencing input was CD8+ T cells sorted from blood. This sequence was found in a human donor in good health. CDR3 amino acids: CASSPDTNNEKLFF. CDR3 nucleotides: TGTGCCAGCAGCCCAGACACCAATAATGAAAAACTGTTTTTT.